Listed below are T cell receptor beta chains from one sample, sequenced in a study of blood T cell repertoires in COVID-19. Profiling relied on immunoSEQ multiplex PCR, and the TCRdb table lists in-frame clones only, not all of them. Among 150,000 to 200,000 clones, more than 80% were seen once, and the ten largest hold roughly 2.1%. The specimen sequenced was peripheral blood. Receptor source: a woman in her sixties with COVID-19, enrolled during active disease. CDR3s include the opening cysteine and the closing phenylalanine or tryptophan. The order of the fields is V gene, clone size, J gene, D gene, CDR3 DNA, CDR3 protein. The D gene is left open where the match is weak. Size is omitted from some rows. Given values are once, few, many or a class for expanded clones.

v_call: TRBV19; clone_size: -; j_call: TRBJ2-5; d_call: -; cdr3_nt: TGTGCCAGTAGTATAGGTCCAACTCCGGTGGAGACCCAGTACTTC; cdr3_aa: CASSIGPTPVETQYF
v_call: TRBV29-1; clone_size: -; j_call: TRBJ1-5; d_call: TRBD1; cdr3_nt: TGCAGCGTCTCAGGGGGCGTTAATCAGCCCCAGCATTTT; cdr3_aa: CSVSGGVNQPQHF
v_call: TRBV9; clone_size: -; j_call: TRBJ1-1; d_call: TRBD1; cdr3_nt: TGTGCCAGCAGCGCGACCGGGACAGGGGCTTTAAACACTGAAGCTTTCTTT; cdr3_aa: CASSATGTGALNTEAFF
v_call: TRBV6-5; clone_size: -; j_call: TRBJ1-1; d_call: TRBD1; cdr3_nt: TGTGCCAGCAGCTCCCAGGGGGTCGCTGAAGCTTTCTTT; cdr3_aa: CASSSQGVAEAFF
v_call: TRBV18; clone_size: -; j_call: TRBJ1-5; d_call: TRBD1; cdr3_nt: TGTGCCAGCTCTCTCGGACAGGGGGCGATCAATCAGCCCCAGCATTTT; cdr3_aa: CASSLGQGAINQPQHF
v_call: TRBV2; clone_size: -; j_call: TRBJ2-3; d_call: TRBD1; cdr3_nt: TGTGCCAGTAGAACTGGGGGACAGATCGCTTCAGATACGCAGTATTTT; cdr3_aa: CASRTGGQIASDTQYF
v_call: TRBV30; clone_size: -; j_call: TRBJ1-1; d_call: -; cdr3_nt: TGTGCCTGGAGTCCAGGGTTTGAAGCTTTCTTT; cdr3_aa: CAWSPGFEAFF
v_call: TRBV7-9; clone_size: -; j_call: TRBJ2-3; d_call: TRBD2; cdr3_nt: TGTGCCAGCACCTCAAGCGGGGGGCTTAGCACAGATACGCAGTATTTT; cdr3_aa: CASTSSGGLSTDTQYF
v_call: TRBV5-6; clone_size: -; j_call: TRBJ1-5; d_call: TRBD1; cdr3_nt: TGTGCCAGCAGCTTTAGGACAGGGGTTAGCAATCAGCCCCAGCATTTT; cdr3_aa: CASSFRTGVSNQPQHF
v_call: TRBV7-3; clone_size: -; j_call: TRBJ1-1; d_call: -; cdr3_nt: TGTGCCAGCAGCTTATCCGCCAGGGAAAGCACTGAAGCTTTCTTT; cdr3_aa: CASSLSARESTEAFF
v_call: TRBV5-4; clone_size: few; j_call: TRBJ1-1; d_call: TRBD1; cdr3_nt: TGTGCCAGCAGGGAGAAGACAGGGTCGGAAGCTTTCTTT; cdr3_aa: CASREKTGSEAFF
v_call: TRBV6-6; clone_size: -; j_call: TRBJ1-1; d_call: TRBD1; cdr3_nt: TGTGCCAGCAGTTACCCCTGGACAGGGCCTAACACTGAAGCTTTCTTT; cdr3_aa: CASSYPWTGPNTEAFF
v_call: TRBV30; clone_size: -; j_call: TRBJ1-2; d_call: -; cdr3_nt: TGTGCCTGGAGTACGGGGTACTATGGCTACACCTTC; cdr3_aa: CAWSTGYYGYTF
v_call: TRBV6-1; clone_size: -; j_call: TRBJ2-5; d_call: TRBD1; cdr3_nt: TGTGCCAGCAGTGGGGACCTGGGACAGGGAAAAGAGACCCAGTACTTC; cdr3_aa: CASSGDLGQGKETQYF
v_call: TRBV7-3; clone_size: -; j_call: TRBJ1-1; d_call: -; cdr3_nt: TGTGCCAGCAGCCCCCGGGCCAGGGACACTGAAGCTTTCTTT; cdr3_aa: CASSPRARDTEAFF
v_call: TRBV19; clone_size: -; j_call: TRBJ1-6; d_call: TRBD1; cdr3_nt: TGTGCCAGTACCGAAACCACAGGGGGCGTTCGGAATTCACCCCTCCACTTT; cdr3_aa: CASTETTGGVRNSPLHF
v_call: TRBV3-1/TRBV3-2; clone_size: -; j_call: TRBJ2-7; d_call: -; cdr3_nt: TGTGCCAGCAGCCACCGGCAGGGCTACGAGCAGTACTTC; cdr3_aa: CASSHRQGYEQYF